The sequence of this T cell receptor beta chain was determined in a study of identical twins. TCRdb reprocessed the 5' RACE reads via MiXCR and lists one record per CDR3 protein. In the table there are 650,000 to 750,000 distinct CDR3 sequences, around 21% of which are singletons. This CDR3 is 15 amino acids long. Germline assignment: CDR1 SQVTM and CDR2 ANQGSEA. V lost 4 bases to trimming and J lost 4 bases; unmatched junction nucleotides: 9. This sample also appeared in a second study, on T cells expressing NK-cell markers.

The chain couples TRBV29-1 to TRBJ2-1, with 8 bases matching TRBD2. Input material: PBMCs. The clonotype comes from a woman aged 18 to 35 in good health. CDR3 DNA sequence: TGCAGCGTTGCGGAGGGACTAGGCAATTACAATGAGCAGTTCTTC. This encodes CSVAEGLGNYNEQFF.